This record looks at one T cell receptor beta chain sequence and its context. What it binds is not known. The making of cDNA relied on 5'RACE with 10-nucleotide random UMIs. Each CDR3 protein is one row after TCRdb ran MiXCR on the 5' RACE reads. Altogether fewer than 30,000 distinct CDR3 sequences are present, 13% being singletons, with the ten largest covering about 5.5%. Documented time point: technical triplicate 1. The sample belongs to a study of neurological immune-mediated disorders. Broader study findings: CDR3 amino acid sequences found in expanded clones were never shared across subjects, suggesting private repertoires in all groups. HTLV-1-associated myelopathy had the most TCR clonal expansion, whereas multiple sclerosis had the least (lower than in healthy controls).

Germline CDR1 and CDR2: DFQATT and SNEGSKA (reference sequence). V lost 7 bases to trimming and J lost 4 bases, with 17 bases between them. This CDR3 region has 13 residues. Sequencing input: CD4+ T cells from blood. The TCR sequence derives from a female donor with HTLV-1-associated myelopathy (HAM/TSP). This sequence joins TRBV20-1 and TRBJ2-7, with a possible D match to TRBD1 (6 bases). The CDR3 loop is CSGRTGHIYEQYF. The CDR3 DNA is TGCAGTGGACGTACGGGACACATATACGAGCAGTACTTC.